These 30 T cell receptor beta chains were sequenced from one sample in a study of blood T cell repertoires in COVID-19 (dated by TCRdb to 2018 to 2020). Libraries came from the immunoSEQ multiplex PCR assay. Drawn from immuneACCESS, this table holds only the in-frame rearrangements with V and J called that TCRdb kept. Clones are partly lost; checked studies trace under half to an unresolved V gene and leave the rest unexplained. The sample yields about 240,000 clones; 87% were counted once. The ten largest clones add up to around 7.8% of the sample. Input material: peripheral blood. The receptors shown here come from a man in his fifties or sixties who had recovered from COVID-19.

The V call is TRBV2, the J call TRBJ2-7; weak D call: TRBD2 (6 bases). The V end was cut by 8 bases, the J end by 4 bases, with 18 bases between. The CDR3 length is 14 residues. From germline, CDR1 is SNHLY and CDR2 FYNNEI. The DNA of the CDR3 is TGTGCCAGCCGGCGGGAAGTAGTCGGTTACGAGCAGTACTTC. Amino acid sequence: CASRREVVGYEQYF. The full variable domain, in which reference TRBV2 and TRBJ2-7 provide the parts outside the CDR3, is EPEVTQTPSHQVTQMGQEVILRCVPISNHLYFYWYRQILGQKVEFLVSFYNNEISEKSEIFDDQFSVERPDGSNFTLKIRSTKLEDSAMYFCASRREVVGYEQYFGPGTRLTVT.

This chain uses TRBV25-1 with TRBJ2-2; tentatively, D is TRBD2 (6 bases). Trimming left V 5 bases short and J 8 bases short, with 12 bases between. The CDR3 runs 13 residues. The germline CDR1 and CDR2 sequences are MGHDK and SYGVNS. CDR3 nucleotide sequence: TGTGCCAGCAGTATCCGGGGAGGAGGGGAGCTGTTTTTT. This translates into CASSIRGGGELFF.

The genes are TRBV10-3 and TRBJ2-3, with 7 positions matching TRBD2. Unmatched junction bases numbered 7, after V lost 10 bases and J lost 0 bases. Germline CDR1 ENHRY, CDR2 SYGVKD. This CDR3 has 14 amino acids. The CDR3 here is CATIAGFSTDTQYF. The CDR3 coding sequence is TGTGCCACAATAGCGGGCTTCAGCACAGATACGCAGTATTTT.

The rearrangement links TRBV11-3 to TRBJ2-1, with a tentative D call TRBD2 (5 bases). V was trimmed by 5 bases and J by 8 bases, leaving 19 bases between them. CDR1 is SGHNT, CDR2 YENEEA, per germline. The CDR3 length is 15 residues. Here the CDR3 reads CASSERSSQIDEQFF. In DNA, the CDR3 is TGTGCCAGCAGCGAGCGGTCTAGCCAAATTGATGAGCAGTTCTTC.

This chain links TRBV5-4 with TRBJ1-2, with 8 nucleotides matching TRBD1. Germline V gene sequence: CDR1 SGHNT, CDR2 YYREEE (reference sequence). Trimming cost V 5 bases and J 6 bases; bases outside gene matches: 6. The CDR3 totals 13 residues. CDR3 DNA sequence: TGTGCCAGCAGTTCGGGACAGGTCAATGGCTACACCTTC. This codes for CASSSGQVNGYTF.

This chain uses TRBV24-1 with TRBJ2-2; 10 bases agree with TRBD1. The trim removed 3 bases at V and 7 bases at J, leaving 7 bases unmatched. The CDR3 covers 16 residues. In germline, CDR1 is KGHDR, CDR2 SFDVKD. The CDR3 protein is CATSDPDRGQGGELFF. The DNA for the CDR3 is TGTGCCACCAGTGATCCAGACAGGGGGCAGGGCGGGGAGCTGTTTTTT.

The V call is TRBV18, the J call TRBJ1-2; perhaps TRBD1 as D (6 bases). V gave up 3 bases and J gave up 5 bases, with 10 bases separating them. The V gene's germline CDR1 is KGHSH and CDR2 LQKENI. The CDR3 covers 13 residues. As DNA, the CDR3 is TGTGCCAGCTCACCCACGGACAGTTATGGCTACACCTTC. Translated: CASSPTDSYGYTF.

The chain employs TRBV6-6 and TRBJ1-5; D remains ambiguous. Looked up from germline, CDR1 is MNHNY and CDR2 is SVGAGI (reference sequence). Trimming cost V 2 bases and J 3 bases, with 5 bases left between them. The CDR3 contains 13 residues. CDR3 residues: CASSYDFNQPQHF. CDR3 in DNA: TGTGCCAGCAGTTACGACTTCAATCAGCCCCAGCATTTT.

The chain has TRBV15 and TRBJ2-3; 11 nucleotides agree with TRBD2. J was trimmed by 2 bases and V by 3 bases; bases with no gene match: 4. CDR3 length equals 16 residues. Germline CDR1 reads LNHNV; CDR2 reads YYDKDF (reference sequence). The CDR3, as DNA: TGTGCCACCAGCAGGCTAGCGGGGGGCACCACAGATACGCAGTATTTT. This gives the protein CATSRLAGGTTDTQYF.

This clone was observed once. The V gene is TRBV10-3, the J gene TRBJ1-5; D is uncertain. V lost 0 bases and J lost 7, with 10 bases in between. The CDR3 loop spans 14 amino acids. CDR1 and CDR2 (germline): ENHRY, SYGVKD. CDR3 coding DNA: TGTGCCATCAGTGAGTCAGAGGGTGTCCAGCCCCAGCATTTT. Its translation is CAISESEGVQPQHF.

The chain has TRBV6-5 and TRBJ2-7; possibly TRBD1 for D (6 bases). Trimming left V 6 bases short and J 1 base short, with 13 bases between. The CDR3 runs to 14 residues. Per germline, CDR1 MNHEY and CDR2 SVGAGI. CDR3 in amino acids: CASRKAGDSYEQYF. CDR3 DNA: TGTGCCAGCAGAAAGGCAGGGGATTCCTACGAGCAGTACTTC.

As to this clone: This same CDR3 is encoded by further DNA sequences in the sample. The chain recombines TRBV10-3 with TRBJ2-7, with D uncertain. Deletions cut 5 bases from V and 1 base from J, with 6 bases between. The CDR3 consists of 12 residues. Germline V gives CDR1 ENHRY, CDR2 SYGVKD. The CDR3 loop reads CAISQVSYEQYF. The CDR3 nucleotides are TGTGCCATCAGTCAGGTATCCTACGAGCAGTACTTC.

CDR3 region: CASSLTSGGGYNEQFF. CDR3 DNA: TGTGCCAGCAGCCTCACCAGCGGGGGGGGTTACAATGAGCAGTTCTTC. This sequence joins TRBV11-2 and TRBJ2-1; the match to TRBD2 covers 10 bases. Unmatched junction bases numbered 8, after V lost 5 bases and J lost 4 bases. This CDR3 is 16 amino acids long. The V gene's germline CDR1 is SGHAT and CDR2 FQNNGV.

This clone was detected only once. This chain connects TRBV19 to TRBJ1-6; weak D call: TRBD1 (5 bases). V lost 8 bases and J lost 6, with 11 bases in between. The germline V gene has CDR1 LNHDA and CDR2 SQIVND (reference sequence). This CDR3 is built from 13 residues. The CDR3 region is CASQTGPNSPLHF. In DNA form, the CDR3 reads TGTGCCAGTCAAACAGGTCCTAATTCACCCCTCCACTTT.

The chain joins TRBV19 to TRBJ1-2; D perhaps matches TRBD1 (5 bases). From germline, CDR1 is LNHDA and CDR2 SQIVND (reference sequence). This CDR3 contains 16 residues. V was clipped by 1 base and J by 5 bases, with 17 bases between them. This chain's CDR3 is CASSIATDGRWYGYTF. The CDR3 bases are TGTGCCAGTAGTATAGCGACAGACGGGAGATGGTATGGCTACACCTTC. Together with reference TRBV19 and TRBJ1-2, the CDR3 gives the full variable domain: DGGITQSPKYLFRKEGQNVTLSCEQNLNHDAMYWYRQDPGQGLRLIYYSQIVNDFQKGDIAEGYSVSREKKESFPLTVTSAQKNPTAFYLCASSIATDGRWYGYTFGSGTRLTVV.

CDR3 coding DNA: TGTGCCAGCAGCTTGGGTAGCGGGGATGAGCAGTTCTTC. It encodes CASSLGSGDEQFF. The gene calls are TRBV7-6 and TRBJ2-1; 8 bases agree with TRBD2. The CDR3 has 13 residues. After removal of 3 bases from V and 8 bases from J, the junction contained 3 bases not matched to a gene. Germline-derived CDR1 and CDR2 are SGHVS and FNYEAQ.

The chain employs TRBV30 and TRBJ1-2; D not certain. Germline CDR1 and CDR2: GTSNPN and SVGIG (reference sequence). CDR3 length: 13 residues. V dropped 0 bases and J dropped 6 bases, with 11 bases sitting between them. CDR3 sequence reads: CAWSVGGLDGYTF. CDR3 nucleotide sequence: TGTGCCTGGAGTGTGGGTGGACTGGATGGCTACACCTTC.

The chain joins TRBV10-3 to TRBJ1-2, with a possible D match to TRBD1 (6 bases). This CDR3 spans 13 amino acids. Germline V gives CDR1 ENHRY, CDR2 SYGVKD. V was cut by 7 bases and J by 0 bases, with 9 bases left in between. The CDR3 sequence: CAITGAANYGYTF. CDR3 in DNA: TGTGCCATCACAGGGGCTGCTAACTATGGCTACACCTTC.

The chain couples TRBV6-5 to TRBJ1-1; D remains ambiguous. Looked up from germline, CDR1 is MNHEY and CDR2 is SVGAGI. Trimming took 4 bases from V and 4 from J, leaving 13 bases between them. This CDR3 contains 14 residues. CDR3 region: CASSSAGSGTEAFF. CDR3 sequence (DNA): TGTGCCAGCAGTTCCGCCGGGAGCGGCACTGAAGCTTTCTTT.

J is TRBJ1-1 and V is TRBV4-1; 9 bases are a match to TRBD1. The CDR3 is made up of 15 amino acids. Trimming cost V 2 bases and J 7 bases; bases outside gene matches: 8. CDR1 MGHRA and CDR2 YSYEKL come from the germline V gene. Here the CDR3 reads CASSQFEDRGGEAFF. In DNA, the CDR3 is TGCGCCAGCAGCCAATTTGAGGACAGGGGAGGTGAAGCTTTCTTT.

CDR3 loop: CASSQAGLAGGKRSSYEQYF. In DNA, the CDR3 is TGTGCCAGCAGCCAAGCGGGGCTAGCGGGGGGCAAGAGGAGCTCCTACGAGCAGTACTTC. The V call is TRBV3-1 (or the pseudogene TRBV3-2), the J call TRBJ2-7; 11 bases align to TRBD2. Germline V lookup: CDR1 LGHDT, CDR2 YNNKEL (reference sequence). CDR3 length: 20 residues. V was clipped by 1 base and J by 0 bases; unmatched bases: 14.

This clone occurred a few times. This sequence joins TRBV5-6 and TRBJ1-2; D is unclear. V was clipped by 3 bases and J by 4 bases, with 13 bases between them. The CDR3 extends over 14 amino acids. Looked up from germline, CDR1 is SGHDT and CDR2 is YYEEEE. The CDR3, as DNA: TGTGCCAGCAGCTCAACCCGGGTCGCCTATGGCTACACCTTC. It specifies CASSSTRVAYGYTF.

In its sample, this clone was seen once. This rearrangement joins TRBV18 to TRBJ1-4; D might be TRBD1 (5 bases). The V end was cut by 6 bases, the J end by 3 bases, with 26 bases between. This CDR3 region has 19 residues. Germline loops: CDR1 KGHSH, CDR2 LQKENI. The CDR3 here is CASSQRVGRSWGANEKLFF. The CDR3 region has the DNA TGTGCCAGCTCGCAACGGGTTGGACGGAGCTGGGGCGCTAATGAAAAACTGTTTTTT.

This clone was seen only once. The rearrangement uses TRBV6-6 and TRBJ2-5; maybe TRBD2 (5 bases). The length of the CDR3 is 15 residues. With 2 bases removed from V and 4 bases from J, the gap between germline ends came to 14 bases. CDR1 and CDR2 (germline): MNHNY, SVGAGI (reference sequence). This chain's CDR3 is CASSYVGPEGETQYF. The CDR3 DNA reads as TGTGCCAGCAGTTACGTAGGCCCAGAGGGAGAGACCCAGTACTTC.

The rearrangement uses TRBV7-9 and TRBJ1-1; tentatively, D is TRBD1 (5 bases). Germline loops: CDR1 SEHNR, CDR2 FQNEAQ (reference sequence). CDR3 length: 11 amino acids. The germline V and J ends were trimmed by 4 bases and 11 bases, with 11 bases remaining between them. CDR3 DNA: TGTGCCAGCAGCTCGACAGTACCGGCTTTCTTT. It yields the protein CASSSTVPAFF.

The J gene is TRBJ1-1, the V gene TRBV7-9, with 10 bases lining up with TRBD1. Germline V gene data show CDR1 as SEHNR and CDR2 as FQNEAQ (reference sequence). Unmatched junction bases numbered 4, after V lost 4 bases and J lost 2 bases. The CDR3 totals 15 residues. CDR3 loop: CASSSATGGNTEAFF. The CDR3 region has the DNA TGTGCCAGCAGCTCGGCGACAGGGGGCAACACTGAAGCTTTCTTT.

The chain couples TRBV5-1 to TRBJ2-5; TRBD2 matches at 7 bases. The CDR3 spans 14 residues. With V trimmed by 0 bases and J by 4 bases, 3 bases remained unmatched. Germline CDR1 SGHRS, CDR2 YFSETQ. The CDR3 nucleotides are TGCGCCAGCAGCTTGGCCGGGACTACAGAGACCCAGTACTTC. This codes for CASSLAGTTETQYF.

V gene TRBV19 combines with J gene TRBJ1-1; TRBD1 aligns across 7 bases. J gave up 0 bases and V 4 bases, and 5 bases lay outside the gene matches. Germline CDR1 is LNHDA and CDR2 is SQIVND (reference sequence). The CDR3 is 15 residues long. In DNA, the CDR3 is TGTGCCAGTAGTAATCAGACAGGGATGAACACTGAAGCTTTCTTT. Translation gives CASSNQTGMNTEAFF.

This rearrangement joins TRBV12-5 to TRBJ1-2, with 9 bases matching TRBD1. CDR1 is LGHNT and CDR2 is FRNRAP in the germline V gene. J was trimmed by 6 bases and V by 5 bases; bases with no gene match: 16. The CDR3 contains 17 residues. The CDR3 sequence is CASGLLISGTGNHGYTF. CDR3 DNA: TGTGCTAGTGGTCTCCTAATTTCCGGGACAGGGAATCATGGCTACACCTTC.

The chain is built from TRBV24-1 and TRBJ2-5; TRBD1 matches 10 bases. V lost 0 bases and J lost 5; bases outside the gene matches: 5. This CDR3 contains 16 residues. Germline CDR1 is KGHDR and CDR2 is SFDVKD. The CDR3 DNA is TGTGCCACCAGTGATTTGCCCGACAGGGGGCCGGAGACCCAGTACTTC. It specifies CATSDLPDRGPETQYF.